These 11 T cell receptor beta chains came from one sample sequenced in a study of post-analysis software for immune sequencing data. Study results and caveats: Patients showed TRBV5-6, TRBV5-1 and TRBV20-1 among a few TRBV segments more frequent than in controls.

Their recognized antigens are unknown. Unique molecular identifiers featured in each of the TCR beta cDNA libraries. TCRdb re-called the PCR reads through MiXCR, storing one row per CDR3 protein. The sample records around 440,000 distinct CDR3 sequences, roughly 45% being singletons. Source material: blood. Every receptor here comes from a girl between 5 and 17 years old with multiple sclerosis.

This chain links TRBV21-1 with TRBJ1-2. TRBV21-1 is tagged as a pseudogene. The CDR3 is made up of 15 amino acids. CDR3 region: CASSKVPENNYGYTF. The CDR3 DNA sequence: TGTGCCAGCAGCAAAGTACCAGAAAATAACTATGGCTACACCTTC.

This clonotype came up a few times. The chain combines TRBV28 with TRBJ2-7; no clear D gene. From germline, CDR1 is MDHEN and CDR2 SYDVKM. Trimming left V 2 bases short and J 4 bases short, with 9 bases between. This CDR3 has 13 residues. The CDR3 here is CASSLDTQYEQYF. The DNA of the CDR3 is TGTGCCAGCAGTTTAGACACCCAGTACGAGCAGTACTTC.

The chain recombines TRBV29-1 with TRBJ1-2; perhaps TRBD1 as D (5 bases). V shed 2 bases and J shed 3 bases, with 10 bases lying between them. The CDR3 sequence is 13 residues long. Germline V lookup: CDR1 SQVTM, CDR2 ANQGSEA. This chain's CDR3 is CSVENAGDYGYTF. The CDR3 DNA sequence: TGCAGCGTTGAAAATGCGGGGGACTATGGCTACACCTTC.

V and J are TRBV29-1 and TRBJ2-3; no clear D. The germline gives CDR1 SQVTM, CDR2 ANQGSEA. The ends were cut back, 1 base at V and 2 bases at J, with 4 bases in the middle. This CDR3 has 12 residues. CDR3 nucleotide sequence: TGCAGCGTTGAAGGCGTCACAGATACGCAGTATTTT. Translated: CSVEGVTDTQYF.

This clonotype has just a few counts. The chain recombines TRBV7-9 with TRBJ2-7, with D possibly being TRBD2 (5 bases). There are 17 residues in the CDR3. Trimming cost V 5 bases and J 3 bases, with 23 bases left between them. In germline, CDR1 is SEHNR, CDR2 FQNEAQ (reference sequence). Here the CDR3 DNA reads TGTGCCAGCAGCCCGGTCGGCCCCCGACTACCTAACTACGAGCAGTACTTC. Its translation is CASSPVGPRLPNYEQYF.

This clonotype was picked up a small number of times. The chain recombines TRBV7-3 with TRBJ1-1; D may be TRBD1 (5 bases). CDR3 length equals 15 residues. Germline CDR1 SGHTA, CDR2 FQGTGA. V was cut by 5 bases and J by 0 bases, with 13 bases left in between. CDR3 residues: CASSPTGRLNTEAFF. As DNA, the CDR3 is TGTGCCAGCAGCCCAACGGGACGGTTGAACACTGAAGCTTTCTTT.

In this sample, this clonotype turned up a few times. This chain uses TRBV5-1 with TRBJ2-1; TRBD2 agrees at 8 bases. CDR3 length: 16 residues. J was trimmed by 6 bases and V by 0 bases; bases with no gene match: 8. The germline CDR1 and CDR2 sequences are SGHRS and YFSETQ. The CDR3 sequence: CASSLGRLAGPNEQFF. The CDR3 DNA reads TGCGCCAGCAGCTTGGGACGTCTAGCGGGTCCCAATGAGCAGTTCTTC.

The table lists this clonotype with a few counts. This chain links TRBV20-1 with TRBJ2-3, with TRBD1 as a possible D gene (6 bases). The CDR3 totals 13 residues. Deletions cut 8 bases from V and 1 base from J, with 13 bases between. Germline values: CDR1 DFQATT, CDR2 SNEGSKA (reference sequence). The DNA for the CDR3 is TGCAGTACCCACAGGGTGGGCACAGATACGCAGTATTTT. It yields the protein CSTHRVGTDTQYF.

This clonotype was seen more than once but under ten times. This sequence joins TRBV12-3 or TRBV12-4 and TRBJ2-4; D is perhaps TRBD2 (5 bases). The J call may be faulty, since TRBJ2-7 better matches the DNA end. This CDR3 comprises 14 residues. CDR3 DNA sequence: TGTGCCAGCACCCCCGAGAGGGTATATCACGAGCAGTACTTC. This gives the protein CASTPERVYHEQYF.

The sample holds many counts of this clonotype. J is TRBJ2-1 and V is TRBV5-1; D may be TRBD2 (6 bases). V was pared by 0 bases and J by 8 bases, with 12 bases between. This CDR3 spans 14 amino acids. Germline CDR1 reads SGHRS; CDR2 reads YFSETQ. In DNA, the CDR3 is TGCGCCAGCAGCTTGGAAGGAGGGGTGGATGAGCAGTTCTTC. Translation: CASSLEGGVDEQFF.

The V call is TRBV21-1, the J call TRBJ2-7; the table names TRBD1, a call not compared with the DNA. TRBV21-1 is a pseudogene segment. The CDR3 loop spans 19 amino acids. This CDR3 is CASISPGQGHTGRPYEQYF. CDR3 DNA sequence: TGTGCCAGCATTTCCCCGGGACAGGGACACACTGGTCGGCCCTACGAGCAGTACTTC.